The TCR beta chain described here comes from a study of cytomegalovirus exposure and HLA in healthy donors. Whole-study results and caveats: Many donors carried some public TCRs, although rarity characterized most TCR sequences.

J was trimmed by 7 bases and V by 1 base; bases with no gene match: 5. Germline V gives CDR1 MRHNA, CDR2 SNTAGT. The CDR3 runs 15 residues. To note about this clone: Its antigen is currently unknown.

The PCR had 60 Vbeta and 13 Jbeta primers. Some clones are missing from TCRdb's copy, which holds only in-frame ones; the method was immunoSEQ multiplex PCR. The data hold about 120,000 clones, with 9% to 10% observed a single time. The chain carries TRBV6-4 and TRBJ2-1; 9 bases map to TRBD2. The receptor was derived from a young man in good health and CMV-seronegative. Sequencing used PBMCs. As DNA, the CDR3 is TGTGCCAGCAGTGACTTTTTAGCGGGGGCAAATGAGCAGTTCTTC. Its protein product is CASSDFLAGANEQFF.